Below are 24 T cell receptor beta chains sequenced from a single sample in a study of blood T cell repertoires in COVID-19. Method: immunoSEQ multiplex PCR; TCRdb's copy keeps in-frame clones and lacks some. Here the sample spans roughly 150,000 clones, about four fifths being singletons. The specimen sequenced was peripheral blood. The receptor source for this set is a man aged 60-69 years with active or convalescent COVID-19.

This chain's CDR3 is CASSSTSGRTYEQFF. The CDR3 region has the DNA TGCGCCAGCAGCTCCACTAGCGGGAGAACATATGAGCAGTTCTTC. The chain employs TRBV5-1 and TRBJ2-1; 11 nucleotides align to TRBD2. This CDR3 contains 15 residues. V shed 3 bases, J shed 8 bases, and the junction held 7 bases outside the gene matches. Germline CDR1 is SGHRS and CDR2 is YFSETQ.

This chain joins TRBV7-2 and TRBJ2-1, with TRBD2 matching 8 bases. CDR3 length: 18 amino acids. V gave up 2 bases and J gave up 4 bases; unmatched junction bases: 13. The germline CDR1 and CDR2 sequences are SGHTA and FQGNSA. CDR3 amino acids: CASSLIPGGAGGYNEQFF. Written as DNA, the CDR3 is TGTGCCAGCAGCTTAATCCCTGGGGGTGCGGGAGGTTACAATGAGCAGTTCTTC.

V gene TRBV28 combines with J gene TRBJ2-5; TRBD2 matches at 7 bases. The germline gives CDR1 MDHEN, CDR2 SYDVKM. The CDR3 runs 15 residues. Trimming removed 2 bases from V and 4 bases from J; junction bases left unmatched: 7. In DNA, the CDR3 is TGTGCCAGCAGTTTAGGGAGGGAGGGTCCAGAGACCCAGTACTTC. It yields the protein CASSLGREGPETQYF.

The rearrangement uses TRBV7-9 and TRBJ2-7; D not certain. V was trimmed by 3 bases and J by 4 bases, leaving 10 bases between them. The length of the CDR3 is 13 residues. In germline, CDR1 is SEHNR, CDR2 FQNEAQ (reference sequence). CDR3 loop: CASSFGFGYEQYF. In DNA form, the CDR3 reads TGTGCCAGCAGCTTCGGGTTCGGGTACGAGCAGTACTTC.

The chain combines TRBV2 with TRBJ1-5, with 7 positions matching TRBD1. Trimming cost V 6 bases and J 0 bases; bases outside gene matches: 5. The length of the CDR3 is 15 residues. CDR1 is SNHLY, CDR2 FYNNEI, per germline. The CDR3 region has the DNA TGTGCCAGCAGCGGACAGGTAAATAGCAATCAGCCCCAGCATTTT. Its protein product is CASSGQVNSNQPQHF. The full variable domain, completed using reference TRBV2 and TRBJ1-5, is EPEVTQTPSHQVTQMGQEVILRCVPISNHLYFYWYRQILGQKVEFLVSFYNNEISEKSEIFDDQFSVERPDGSNFTLKIRSTKLEDSAMYFCASSGQVNSNQPQHFGDGTRLSIL.

The V gene is TRBV12-3 or TRBV12-4, the J gene TRBJ2-2; D gene uncertain. The V end lost 5 bases, the J end lost 1 base, and 2 bases lay between the germline ends. This CDR3 is 12 amino acids long. CDR3: CASSRNTGELFF. As DNA, the CDR3 is TGTGCCAGCAGTCGGAACACCGGGGAGCTGTTTTTT.

This rearrangement joins TRBV27 to TRBJ2-7; TRBD2 might be the D (6 bases). Germline lookup yields CDR1 MNHEY and CDR2 SMNVEV (reference sequence). The CDR3 has 14 residues. Trimming stripped 2 bases from V and 2 bases from J, with 10 bases between. CDR3 loop: CASSLRRETYEQYF. CDR3 bases: TGTGCCAGCAGTTTAAGGCGGGAAACCTACGAGCAGTACTTC.

The rearrangement links TRBV11-3 to TRBJ2-2; the D gene is possibly TRBD1 (6 bases). Germline CDR1 reads SGHNT; CDR2 reads YENEEA. V was shortened by 4 bases and J by 5 bases, with 14 bases between the two germline ends. This CDR3 contains 15 residues. The CDR3 is CASSSRDKGTGELFF. CDR3 nucleotide sequence: TGTGCCAGCAGCTCCCGGGACAAGGGAACCGGGGAGCTGTTTTTT.

The chain uses TRBV9 and TRBJ1-6; the D is unclear. The CDR3 contains 16 residues. The V end was cut by 0 bases, the J end by 0 bases, with 7 bases between. The germline CDR1 and CDR2 sequences are SGDLS and YYNGEE. CDR3 residues: CASSVGPSSYNSPLHF. DNA of the CDR3: TGTGCCAGCAGCGTAGGTCCCAGCTCCTATAATTCACCCCTCCACTTT. Full variable domain (remainder filled in from reference TRBV9 and TRBJ1-6): DSGVTQTPKHLITATGQRVTLRCSPRSGDLSVYWYQQSLDQGLQFLIQYYNGEERAKGNILERFSAQQFPDLHSELNLSSLELGDSALYFCASSVGPSSYNSPLHFGNGTRLTVT.

The gene calls are TRBV6-1 and TRBJ1-6, with TRBD1 matching over 7 bases. J lost 6 bases, V lost 3 bases, and 5 bases had no gene match. Germline V gives CDR1 MNHNS, CDR2 SASEGT. This CDR3 is 15 amino acids long. The CDR3 spells CASSETTGFNSPLHF. CDR3 coding DNA: TGTGCCAGCAGTGAGACGACAGGGTTTAATTCACCCCTCCACTTT.

The CDR3 bases are TGCGCCAGCCTAGCAGACCAGAACACCGGGGAGCTGTTTTTT. This sequence encodes CASLADQNTGELFF. The chain carries TRBV5-1 and TRBJ2-2; TRBD2 is a possible D gene (5 bases). The V end was cut by 7 bases, the J end by 1 base, with 11 bases between. Germline V CDR1 and CDR2: SGHRS, YFSETQ. The CDR3 extends over 14 amino acids.

The V gene is TRBV5-1, the J gene TRBJ1-6; 9 bases match TRBD1. The CDR3 loop spans 18 amino acids. Looked up from germline, CDR1 is SGHRS and CDR2 is YFSETQ. J lost 0 bases, V lost 4 bases, and 8 bases had no gene match. The CDR3 sequence is CASSLMGQGSSYNSPLHF. The DNA for the CDR3 is TGCGCCAGCAGCCTGATGGGACAGGGAAGCTCCTATAATTCACCCCTCCACTTT.

The chain uses TRBV28 and TRBJ2-7; TRBD2 aligns across 9 bases. With 5 bases clipped from V and 4 bases from J, the junction kept 3 bases outside the gene matches. The CDR3 consists of 13 residues. Germline CDR1 reads MDHEN; CDR2 reads SYDVKM. The chain's CDR3 is CASSISGSYEQYF. The CDR3 nucleotides are TGTGCCAGCAGTATTAGCGGGAGTTACGAGCAGTACTTC.

The chain has TRBV3-1 (or the pseudogene TRBV3-2) and TRBJ1-1; D might be TRBD1 (6 bases). V was clipped by 4 bases and J by 4 bases, with 10 bases between them. The germline V gene encodes CDR1 LGHDT and CDR2 YNNKEL (reference sequence). This CDR3 is built from 13 residues. In nucleotides, the CDR3 is TGTGCCAGCAGCCCCAGGGGTGTCACTGAAGCTTTCTTT. Translating gives CASSPRGVTEAFF.

The rearrangement joins TRBV25-1 to TRBJ1-1; unclear D gene. The germline gives CDR1 MGHDK, CDR2 SYGVNS. CDR3 length: 13 residues. V dropped 5 bases and J dropped 1 base, with 8 bases sitting between them. CDR3 protein: CASSLTENTEAFF. The CDR3 DNA reads as TGTGCCAGCAGTCTTACAGAGAACACTGAAGCTTTCTTT.

J is TRBJ1-2 and V is TRBV6-1, with no clear D. Germline CDR1 reads MNHNS; CDR2 reads SASEGT. The V end lost 0 bases, the J end lost 1 base, and 6 bases lay between the germline ends. The CDR3 is made up of 14 amino acids. The CDR3 sequence is CASSEAAINYGYTF. The CDR3, as DNA: TGTGCCAGCAGTGAAGCAGCCATTAACTATGGCTACACCTTC.

The chain couples TRBV11-2 to TRBJ1-2; no clear D gene. Trimming cost V 0 bases and J 1 base, with 3 bases left between them. Germline CDR1 SGHAT, CDR2 FQNNGV. This CDR3 is 13 amino acids long. The DNA for the CDR3 is TGTGCCAGCAGCTTAGAACTTAACTATGGCTACACCTTC. Translated, it gives CASSLELNYGYTF.

The chain carries TRBV6-5 and TRBJ2-2, with 8 bases matching TRBD1. CDR1 is MNHEY, CDR2 SVGAGI, per germline. The CDR3 has 14 residues. Germline trimming cut 6 bases from V and 4 bases from J; bases unmatched to any gene: 4. For the CDR3, the DNA is TGTGCCAGCAGACCCACAGGGGGCACCGGGGAGCTGTTTTTT. It specifies CASRPTGGTGELFF.

Turning to this clone: The junction and the germline gene differ at one end; a read error may be behind it. The CDR3 loop is CASSRGTANYGYTF. In DNA form, the CDR3 reads TGTGCCAGCAGCCGGGGGACAGCTAATTATGGCTACACCTTC. The rearrangement uses TRBV6-5 and TRBJ1-2; TRBD1 matches at 7 bases. Per the germline V gene, CDR1 is MNHEY and CDR2 is SVGAGI. The CDR3 totals 14 residues.

The V and J genes are TRBV7-2 and TRBJ1-1; the D gene is possibly TRBD1 (5 bases). Trimming pared 7 bases from V and 3 bases from J, leaving 15 bases between. Germline CDR1 reads SGHTA; CDR2 reads FQGNSA. The CDR3 runs to 14 residues. The CDR3 loop reads CASNPRRGDTEAFF. CDR3 sequence (DNA): TGTGCCAGCAACCCTAGGAGGGGCGACACTGAAGCTTTCTTT.

J is TRBJ2-2 and V is TRBV7-9; D is unresolved. V dropped 2 bases and J dropped 5 bases, with 12 bases sitting between them. The CDR3 runs to 15 residues. Germline V gene sequence: CDR1 SEHNR, CDR2 FQNEAQ (reference sequence). The CDR3 DNA follows: TGTGCCAGCAGCTTATTTCCCCTCTCGACCGGGGAGCTGTTTTTT. Protein sequence: CASSLFPLSTGELFF.

J is TRBJ1-2 and V is TRBV5-4; TRBD1 matches 9 bases. The CDR3 is 17 amino acids. Germline CDR1 reads SGHNT; CDR2 reads YYREEE (reference sequence). The junction had 12 bases not matched to a gene; V was cut back by 4 bases and J by 2 bases. Here the CDR3 DNA reads TGTGCCAGCAGCCTACAACGTACAGGGGGCGCGAACTATGGCTACACCTTC. This gives the protein CASSLQRTGGANYGYTF.

J is TRBJ1-3 and V is TRBV11-2; no firm D call. CDR1 is SGHAT and CDR2 is FQNNGV in the germline V gene. Trimming stripped 1 base from V and 2 bases from J, with 6 bases between. This CDR3 is 14 amino acids long. The CDR3 region is CASSLAGTGNTIYF. CDR3 coding DNA: TGTGCCAGCAGCTTAGCGGGGACTGGAAACACCATATATTTT.

The chain links TRBV3-1 (or the pseudogene TRBV3-2) to TRBJ2-3; the match to TRBD2 covers 8 bases. Germline V gene sequence: CDR1 LGHDT, CDR2 YNNKEL (reference sequence). This CDR3 has 17 residues. V dropped 4 bases and J dropped 3; count of bases not matched to a gene: 12. CDR3 in amino acids: CASSPPGDSGVTDTQYF. For the CDR3, the DNA is TGTGCCAGCAGCCCTCCGGGGGATAGCGGGGTAACAGATACGCAGTATTTT.